These 6 T cell receptor beta chains were all obtained from the same sample, sequenced in a study of blood T cell repertoires in COVID-19. Clones were sequenced by immunoSEQ multiplex PCR, and TCRdb holds only the in-frame ones, with some missing. The table includes hundreds of thousands of clones, over 75% detected once. Sequences were obtained from peripheral blood. These receptors were collected from a woman aged 60-70 years with acute or convalescent COVID-19.

The chain joins TRBV4-1 to TRBJ1-2, with a possible D match to TRBD1 (6 bases). Germline assignment: CDR1 MGHRA and CDR2 YSYEKL. This CDR3 comprises 16 residues. Trimming left V 0 bases short and J 5 bases short, with 16 bases between. In DNA, the CDR3 is TGCGCCAGCAGCCAAGATCTAGGCAGGGGAGCGTATGGCTACACCTTC. Its protein product is CASSQDLGRGAYGYTF.

This sequence joins TRBV2 and TRBJ1-2; D gene uncertain. Germline lookup yields CDR1 SNHLY and CDR2 FYNNEI. Trimming removed 7 bases from V and 2 bases from J, with 14 bases in between. The CDR3 contains 14 residues. CDR3 residues: CASNLPAANYGYTF. The CDR3 DNA reads TGTGCCAGCAATCTCCCGGCGGCCAACTATGGCTACACCTTC.

V is TRBV29-1 and J is TRBJ1-2; tentatively, D is TRBD1 (6 bases). Germline loops: CDR1 SQVTM, CDR2 ANQGSEA. The length of the CDR3 is 13 residues. Trimming cost V 5 bases and J 2 bases, with 12 bases left between them. The CDR3 coding sequence is TGCAGCGTTCGCCTCCAGGGGAACTATGGCTACACCTTC. The encoded protein is CSVRLQGNYGYTF.

The V call is TRBV7-9, the J call TRBJ2-5, with 8 bases aligning to TRBD1. J was trimmed by 0 bases and V by 1 base; bases with no gene match: 10. Germline values: CDR1 SEHNR, CDR2 FQNEAQ (reference sequence). This CDR3 spans 18 amino acids. The CDR3 region is CASSLDGTGIWYQETQYF. DNA for the CDR3: TGTGCCAGCAGCTTAGATGGGACAGGTATCTGGTACCAAGAGACCCAGTACTTC.

The chain couples TRBV5-5 to TRBJ2-7; D may be TRBD1 (5 bases). Between the trimmed V and J ends, which lost 7 bases and 5 bases, there was a span of 13 bases. The CDR3 extends over 12 amino acids. The germline V gene encodes CDR1 SGHKS and CDR2 YYEKEE (reference sequence). The CDR3 here is CASVAQGHEQYF. DNA of the CDR3: TGTGCCAGCGTGGCCCAGGGCCACGAGCAGTACTTC.

The chain has TRBV18 and TRBJ1-1; a weak D match, TRBD1 (6 bases). The CDR3 has 14 amino acids. The germline CDR1 and CDR2 sequences are KGHSH and LQKENI. The germline V and J ends were trimmed by 2 bases and 0 bases, with 7 bases remaining between them. The CDR3 coding sequence is TGTGCCAGCTCACCAGACAGGTTGAACACTGAAGCTTTCTTT. Its translation: CASSPDRLNTEAFF.